This T cell receptor beta chain is from a study of blood T cell repertoires in COVID-19. The table came from immunoSEQ multiplex PCR; TCRdb's copy has only in-frame clones and leaves some out. This table holds roughly 320,000 clones, around 84% found once. CDR1 is LNHDA, CDR2 SQIVND, per germline (reference sequence). Trimming stripped 5 bases from V and 6 bases from J, with 11 bases between. The CDR3 has 13 amino acids. Sequenced: PBMCs or T cells enriched from blood (not recorded which). This receptor was obtained from a man aged 25-40 years who had recovered from COVID-19. The chain uses TRBV19 and TRBJ1-5; TRBD1 is a possible D gene (5 bases). The CDR3 DNA reads TGTGCCAGTAGTCGGTGGGACTCTCAGCCCCAGCATTTT. This codes for CASSRWDSQPQHF.